The 9 T cell receptor beta chains given below trace back to one sample, sequenced in a study of cytomegalovirus exposure and HLA in healthy donors (dated by TCRdb to between 2016 and 2019). Libraries were made using the immunoSEQ multiplex PCR assay. A mixture of 60 forward primers for TCR Vbeta segments and 13 reverse primers for TCR Jbeta segments was used in the multiplex PCR. In its TCRdb copy, this immuneACCESS table keeps in-frame sequences only and misses some clones. Where compared with another copy, unresolved V genes explain less than half of these, and the others have no known cause. The sample table shows about 150,000 clones, and around 80% are seen once. 3.5% to 5.5% of the sample is in the top ten clones. Sequences were obtained from PBMCs. These receptors all come from a woman between 40 and 50 years old in good health and CMV-seropositive.

The rearrangement joins TRBV30 to TRBJ1-6; 7 nucleotides line up with TRBD1. The CDR3 is 15 residues long. The germline V gene encodes CDR1 GTSNPN and CDR2 SVGIG (reference sequence). V gave up 3 bases and J gave up 8 bases; unmatched junction bases: 10. CDR3 nucleotides: TGTGCCTGGAGGACTCCCGGGACAGCTTATTCACCCCTCCACTTT. Its protein is CAWRTPGTAYSPLHF.

The genes are TRBV4-2 and TRBJ1-2; perhaps TRBD1 as D (6 bases). Trimming left V 0 bases short and J 7 bases short, with 15 bases between. Germline values: CDR1 LGHNA, CDR2 YNFKEQ. There are 15 residues in the CDR3. The CDR3 DNA is TGTGCCAGCAGCCAAGAGGGCAGGGGAATTGGTGGCTACACCTTC. It is translated as CASSQEGRGIGGYTF.

The count of this clone is one. The chain employs TRBV9 and TRBJ2-3, with no clear D. CDR1 SGDLS and CDR2 YYNGEE come from the germline V gene. With 1 base removed from V and 0 bases from J, the gap between germline ends came to 12 bases. The CDR3 extends over 16 amino acids. The CDR3 nucleotides read TGTGCCAGCAGCGTAAATCCCGGTATAAGCACAGATACGCAGTATTTT. This sequence encodes CASSVNPGISTDTQYF.

This chain links TRBV6-1 with TRBJ2-5, with TRBD1 identical over 7 bases. Judging by the DNA end, TRBJ2-7 fits better; the J call may be wrong. This CDR3 region has 13 residues. Germline CDR1 MNHNS, CDR2 SASEGT. The CDR3 nucleotides read TGTGCCAGCACCCAGGGGGTTACCTACGAGCAGTACTTC. Translated: CASTQGVTYEQYF.

Here the CDR3 DNA reads TGTGCCAGCAGTTTCATCCTCGGGGGATCGGGGGAGCAGTACTTC. This codes for CASSFILGGSGEQYF. The rearrangement links TRBV28 to TRBJ2-7; a weak D match, TRBD2 (6 bases). The CDR3 is made up of 15 amino acids. Germline V gene lookup returns CDR1 MDHEN and CDR2 SYDVKM. The ends were cut back, 3 bases at V and 7 bases at J, with 19 bases in the middle.

This chain connects TRBV28 to TRBJ2-1; possible D gene TRBD1, 6 bases. Trimming shortened V by 5 bases and J by 3 bases, and 14 bases separated the two germline ends. The CDR3 runs to 15 residues. Germline CDR1 and CDR2: MDHEN and SYDVKM. The CDR3 loop reads CASSPGAQVYNEQFF. The DNA of the CDR3 is TGTGCCAGCAGTCCAGGGGCGCAGGTCTACAATGAGCAGTTCTTC.

The chain recombines TRBV7-3 with TRBJ2-1, with a weak D call TRBD2 (5 bases). Germline V gene lookup returns CDR1 SGHTA and CDR2 FQGTGA. CDR3 length: 15 amino acids. Trimming took off 2 bases at V and 7 bases at J, with 15 bases between the two ends. The CDR3 protein is CASSLGTSGPNEQFF. The CDR3 DNA reads as TGTGCCAGCAGCTTAGGCACAAGCGGCCCGAATGAGCAGTTCTTC.

The chain is built from TRBV9 and TRBJ2-5; 7 bases align to TRBD1. The end of the DNA fits TRBJ2-7 better, so the J call may be wrong. Germline values: CDR1 SGDLS, CDR2 YYNGEE. The CDR3 consists of 19 residues. The CDR3 DNA reads as TGTGCCAGCAGCGCCCTACCGAGGGGGCGCCCCCCGTTTCCCTACGAGCAGTACTTC. It encodes CASSALPRGRPPFPYEQYF.

The V call is TRBV5-1, the J call TRBJ2-2, with TRBD2 matching 7 bases. V lost 5 bases and J lost 5; bases outside the gene matches: 9. CDR3 length: 15 residues. Germline V gene data show CDR1 as SGHRS and CDR2 as YFSETQ. DNA of the CDR3: TGCGCCAGCAGGACAAGCGGGGCGTTAACCGGGGAGCTGTTTTTT. Protein sequence: CASRTSGALTGELFF.